This T cell receptor (beta chain) was found in a study of cytomegalovirus exposure and HLA in healthy donors. Donors showed nominal health when sampled, although they likely had unrecorded immune exposures. General study points: Links to common viral pathogens appeared, in a later analysis, for several of the most significant clusters. Cytomegalovirus-associated TCR beta chains were listed, numbering approximately 150. According to a later analysis, most TCR beta chains associated with CMV appeared HLA-restricted.

PCR employed 60 Vbeta and 13 Jbeta primers. TCRdb's table, derived via immunoSEQ multiplex PCR, lists solely in-frame clones and lacks some. The sample holds under 200,000 clones. For this clone: Its specificity is unknown. Other DNA variants within this sample encode the same CDR3.

The sequenced material came from PBMCs. This clonotype was obtained from a young man in good health and CMV-seronegative.

This CDR3 is CASSLGTSGLTDTQYF. The CDR3 coding sequence is TGCGCCAGCAGCTTGGGGACTAGCGGACTCACAGATACGCAGTATTTT. V usage is TRBV5-1 and J usage is TRBJ2-3, with 10 bases matching TRBD2. The CDR3 contains 16 residues. The germline V gene has CDR1 SGHRS and CDR2 YFSETQ. V trimming: 0 bases; J trimming: 2 bases; junction bases outside the gene matches: 3.